Below are 10 T cell receptor beta chains sequenced from a single sample in a study of blood T cell repertoires in COVID-19. Data came from immunoSEQ multiplex PCR; TCRdb stores just in-frame clones and leaves some out. The table has about half a million clones, 89% seen once. The sample was peripheral blood. The receptors come from a man aged 18 to 30 with COVID-19, enrolled during active disease.

This rearrangement joins TRBV2 to TRBJ2-7; TRBD2 matches 8 bases. Germline V gene lookup returns CDR1 SNHLY and CDR2 FYNNEI. After removal of 4 bases from V and 5 bases from J, the junction contained 7 bases not matched to a gene. This CDR3 is built from 14 residues. CDR3 nucleotide sequence: TGTGCCAGCAGTGGCGGGGGGCCATTAAACGAGCAGTACTTC. It encodes CASSGGGPLNEQYF.

CDR3 sequence (DNA): TGCGCCAGCAGCACACCCGGGGGTTACAATGAGCAGTTCTTC. Amino acids: CASSTPGGYNEQFF. The V and J genes are TRBV5-1 and TRBJ2-1; the D gene is possibly TRBD2 (6 bases). Trimming stripped 4 bases from V and 4 bases from J, with 12 bases between. The CDR3 runs 14 residues. Germline lookup yields CDR1 SGHRS and CDR2 YFSETQ.

This sequence joins TRBV4-1 and TRBJ2-7; 11 bases fit TRBD2. Germline values: CDR1 MGHRA, CDR2 YSYEKL. This CDR3 has 16 residues. The ends lost 0 bases at V and 4 bases at J; junction bases unmatched: 5. CDR3 region: CASSQDRGLAAYEQYF. CDR3 sequence (DNA): TGCGCCAGCAGCCAAGATCGGGGACTAGCGGCATACGAGCAGTACTTC.

The chain has TRBV2 and TRBJ2-7, with D perhaps matching TRBD2 (5 bases). The CDR3 length is 12 residues. The V end was cut by 3 bases, the J end by 4 bases, with 7 bases between. CDR1 is SNHLY, CDR2 FYNNEI, per germline. CDR3 nucleotide sequence: TGTGCCAGCAGTGAGGAGGAGTACGAGCAGTACTTC. Amino acids: CASSEEEYEQYF.

The V gene is TRBV19, the J gene TRBJ2-1; 10 nucleotides match TRBD1. With V trimmed by 4 bases and J by 5 bases, 2 bases remained unmatched. The CDR3 runs 14 residues. The germline CDR1 and CDR2 sequences are LNHDA and SQIVND (reference sequence). CDR3 loop: CASSTTGGHNEQFF. CDR3 DNA sequence: TGTGCCAGTAGTACGACAGGGGGCCACAATGAGCAGTTCTTC.

The chain links TRBV5-1 to TRBJ2-5; TRBD1 might be the D (6 bases). Looked up from germline, CDR1 is SGHRS and CDR2 is YFSETQ. V lost 0 bases, J lost 3 bases, and 9 bases lay in between. The CDR3 runs 14 residues. The CDR3 spells CASSLVAGEETQYF. CDR3 sequence (DNA): TGCGCCAGCAGCTTGGTGGCAGGGGAAGAGACCCAGTACTTC. Full variable domain (remainder filled in from reference TRBV5-1 and TRBJ2-5): KAGVTQTPRYLIKTRGQQVTLSCSPISGHRSVSWYQQTPGQGLQFLFEYFSETQRNKGNFPGRFSGRQFSNSRSEMNVSTLELGDSALYLCASSLVAGEETQYFGPGTRLLVL.

This clone was observed a single time. The chain joins TRBV21-1 to TRBJ1-6. TRBV21-1 is designated a pseudogene. The CDR3 has 16 residues. The CDR3 protein is CASSETPSSYNSPLHF. The CDR3 nucleotides are TGTGCCAGCAGCGAAACACCTAGCTCCTATAATTCACCCCTCCACTTT.

This chain uses TRBV7-8 with TRBJ1-1; tentatively, D is TRBD1 (5 bases). The CDR3 is 14 amino acids. Germline V lookup: CDR1 SGHVS, CDR2 FQNEAQ. V was clipped by 6 bases and J by 2 bases, with 13 bases between them. DNA of the CDR3: TGTGCCAGCAGTCCCGTCGGGGGAAACACTGAAGCTTTCTTT. It specifies CASSPVGGNTEAFF.

The chain couples TRBV25-1 to TRBJ2-5; possible D gene TRBD2, 6 bases. Trimming shortened V by 2 bases and J by 3 bases, and 19 bases separated the two germline ends. This CDR3 spans 17 amino acids. Germline V CDR1 and CDR2: MGHDK, SYGVNS. Here the CDR3 reads CASSEVGEEEGKETQYF. The CDR3, as DNA: TGTGCCAGCAGTGAAGTCGGGGAGGAGGAAGGCAAAGAGACCCAGTACTTC.

This chain links TRBV29-1 with TRBJ2-2, with D maybe TRBD1 (7 bases). Germline V gene data show CDR1 as SQVTM and CDR2 as ANQGSEA. The V end lost 3 bases, the J end lost 2 bases, and 13 bases lay between the germline ends. The CDR3 runs 15 residues. The CDR3 spells CSVEPRDRNTGELFF. DNA of the CDR3: TGCAGCGTTGAGCCGCGGGACAGAAACACCGGGGAGCTGTTTTTT.